This T cell receptor (beta chain) emerged from a study of T-cell reconstitution after alpha-beta-depleted transplantation in children. Regarding the study as a whole: By about two months after transplant, alpha-beta T cells reportedly arose from several hundred graft clones that had expanded.

Unique molecular identifiers tagged the TCRbeta library. TCRdb reanalysed the PCR reads using MiXCR and keeps one entry per CDR3 protein. Here the sample spans 490,000 or so distinct CDR3 sequences, roughly a tenth being singletons. The length of the CDR3 is 14 residues. Germline CDR1 is ENHRY and CDR2 is SYGVKD. Trimming pared 6 bases from V and 1 base from J, leaving 9 bases between. This clonotype came up a few times. Its antigen is not known. The source is a child between 2 and 9 years old with inherited bone marrow failure, due to receive a stem cell transplant. Sequencing used PBMCs, obtained before TCRalphabeta/CD19-depleted stem cell transplant. The chain recombines TRBV10-3 with TRBJ2-2; D is unresolved. The CDR3 DNA follows: TGTGCCATCAGCCCTGACGGGAACACCGGGGAGCTGTTTTTT. As protein: CAISPDGNTGELFF.